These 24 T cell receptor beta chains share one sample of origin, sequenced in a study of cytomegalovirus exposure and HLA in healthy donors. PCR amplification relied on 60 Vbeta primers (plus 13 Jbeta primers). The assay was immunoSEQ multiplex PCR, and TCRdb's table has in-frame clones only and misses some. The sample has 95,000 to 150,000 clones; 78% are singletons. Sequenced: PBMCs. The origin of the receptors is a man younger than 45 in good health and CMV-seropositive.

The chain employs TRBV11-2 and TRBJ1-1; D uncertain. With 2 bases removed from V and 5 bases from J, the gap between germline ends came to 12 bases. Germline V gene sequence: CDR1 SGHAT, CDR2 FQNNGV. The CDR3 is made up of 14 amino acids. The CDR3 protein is CASSLKVTGTEAFF. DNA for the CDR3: TGTGCCAGCAGCTTAAAGGTGACTGGGACTGAAGCTTTCTTT.

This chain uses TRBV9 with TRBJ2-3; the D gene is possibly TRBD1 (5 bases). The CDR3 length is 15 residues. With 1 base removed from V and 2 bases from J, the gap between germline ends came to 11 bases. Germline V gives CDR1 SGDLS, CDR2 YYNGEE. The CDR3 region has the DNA TGTGCCAGCAGCGTATCTGCTGGACACACAGATACGCAGTATTTT. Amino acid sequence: CASSVSAGHTDTQYF. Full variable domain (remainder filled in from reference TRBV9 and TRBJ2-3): DSGVTQTPKHLITATGQRVTLRCSPRSGDLSVYWYQQSLDQGLQFLIQYYNGEERAKGNILERFSAQQFPDLHSELNLSSLELGDSALYFCASSVSAGHTDTQYFGPGTRLTVL.

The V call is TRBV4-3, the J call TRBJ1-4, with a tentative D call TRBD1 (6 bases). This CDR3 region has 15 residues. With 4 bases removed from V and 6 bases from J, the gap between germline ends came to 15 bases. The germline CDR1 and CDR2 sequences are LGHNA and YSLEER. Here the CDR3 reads CASSPGAGADEKLFF. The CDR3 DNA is TGCGCCAGCAGCCCTGGGGCAGGGGCTGATGAAAAACTGTTTTTT.

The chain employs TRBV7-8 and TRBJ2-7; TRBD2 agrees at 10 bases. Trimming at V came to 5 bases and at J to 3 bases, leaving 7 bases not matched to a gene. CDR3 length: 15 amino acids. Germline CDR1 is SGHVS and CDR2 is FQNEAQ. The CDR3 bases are TGTGCCAGCAGCCCCGGGACTAGCGCCAACTACGAGCAGTACTTC. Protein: CASSPGTSANYEQYF.

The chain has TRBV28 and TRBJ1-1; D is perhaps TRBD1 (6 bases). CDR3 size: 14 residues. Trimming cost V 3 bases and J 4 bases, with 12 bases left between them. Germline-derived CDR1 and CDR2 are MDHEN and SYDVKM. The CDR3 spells CASSLKGVGTEAFF. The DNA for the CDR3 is TGTGCCAGCAGTTTGAAGGGGGTGGGCACTGAAGCTTTCTTT.

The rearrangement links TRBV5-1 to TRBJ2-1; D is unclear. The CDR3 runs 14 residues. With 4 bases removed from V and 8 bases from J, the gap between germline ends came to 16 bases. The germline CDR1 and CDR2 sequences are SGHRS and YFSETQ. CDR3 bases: TGCGCCAGCAGCCCTTGGAGTGGGTGGCATGAGCAGTTCTTC. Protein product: CASSPWSGWHEQFF. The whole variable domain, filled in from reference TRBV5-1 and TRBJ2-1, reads KAGVTQTPRYLIKTRGQQVTLSCSPISGHRSVSWYQQTPGQGLQFLFEYFSETQRNKGNFPGRFSGRQFSNSRSEMNVSTLELGDSALYLCASSPWSGWHEQFFGPGTRLTVL.

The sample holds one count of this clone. CDR3 protein: CASIGTSGMGATYNEQFF. In nucleotides, the CDR3 is TGTGCCAGCATCGGGACTAGCGGGATGGGTGCAACCTACAATGAGCAGTTCTTC. The rearrangement links TRBV2 to TRBJ2-1, with TRBD2 matching 13 bases. The J segment lost 2 bases and the V segment lost 7 bases, leaving 11 bases of the junction unmatched. The germline V gene has CDR1 SNHLY and CDR2 FYNNEI. The CDR3 contains 18 residues.

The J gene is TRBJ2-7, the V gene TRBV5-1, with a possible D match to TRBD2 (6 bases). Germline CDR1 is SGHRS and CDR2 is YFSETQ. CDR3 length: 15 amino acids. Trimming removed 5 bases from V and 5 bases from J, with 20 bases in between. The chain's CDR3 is CASSSSGPYGDEQYF. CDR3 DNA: TGCGCCAGCAGTTCGAGCGGGCCGTATGGTGACGAGCAGTACTTC.

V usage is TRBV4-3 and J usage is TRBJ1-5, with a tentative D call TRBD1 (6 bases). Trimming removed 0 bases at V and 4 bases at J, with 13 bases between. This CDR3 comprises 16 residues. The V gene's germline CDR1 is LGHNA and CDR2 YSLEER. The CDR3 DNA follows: TGCGCCAGCAGCCAAGACGTTCGACAGGATAATCAGCCCCAGCATTTT. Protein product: CASSQDVRQDNQPQHF.

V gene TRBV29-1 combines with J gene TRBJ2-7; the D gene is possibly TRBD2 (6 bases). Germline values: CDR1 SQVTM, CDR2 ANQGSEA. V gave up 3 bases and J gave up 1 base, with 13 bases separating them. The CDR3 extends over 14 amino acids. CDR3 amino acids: CSVEEAGISYEQYF. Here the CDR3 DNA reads TGCAGCGTTGAGGAGGCGGGGATATCCTACGAGCAGTACTTC.

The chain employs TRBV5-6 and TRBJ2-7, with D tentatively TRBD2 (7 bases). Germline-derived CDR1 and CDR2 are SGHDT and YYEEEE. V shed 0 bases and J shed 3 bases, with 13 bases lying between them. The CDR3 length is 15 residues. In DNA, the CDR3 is TGTGCCAGCAGCTTGGCGGGGGGCTCTAGCTACGAGCAGTACTTC. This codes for CASSLAGGSSYEQYF.

The CDR3 is CSVEDRTGGYGYTF. The CDR3 bases are TGCAGCGTTGAAGATCGGACGGGGGGGTATGGCTACACCTTC. V is TRBV29-1 and J is TRBJ1-2; possible D gene TRBD1, 5 bases. V gave up 0 bases and J gave up 5 bases, with 13 bases separating them. CDR1 is SQVTM and CDR2 is ANQGSEA in the germline V gene. The CDR3 is made up of 14 amino acids. Drawing the rest from reference TRBV29-1 and TRBJ1-2, the complete variable domain is SAVISQKPSRDICQRGTSLTIQCQVDSQVTMMFWYRQQPGQSLTLIATANQGSEATYESGFVIDKFPISRPNLTFSTLTVSNMSPEDSSIYLCSVEDRTGGYGYTFGSGTRLTVV.

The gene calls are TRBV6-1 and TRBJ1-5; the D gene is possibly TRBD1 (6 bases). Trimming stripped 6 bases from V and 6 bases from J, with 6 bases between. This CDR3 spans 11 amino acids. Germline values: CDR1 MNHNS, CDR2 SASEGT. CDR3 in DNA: TGTGCCAGCAGACAGGGTCAGCCCCAGCATTTT. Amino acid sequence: CASRQGQPQHF.

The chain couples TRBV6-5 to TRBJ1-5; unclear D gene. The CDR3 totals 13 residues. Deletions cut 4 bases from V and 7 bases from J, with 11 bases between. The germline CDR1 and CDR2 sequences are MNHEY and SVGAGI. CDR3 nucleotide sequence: TGTGCCAGCAGTTTTGCCGCCGCGCAGCCCCAGCATTTT. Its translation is CASSFAAAQPQHF.

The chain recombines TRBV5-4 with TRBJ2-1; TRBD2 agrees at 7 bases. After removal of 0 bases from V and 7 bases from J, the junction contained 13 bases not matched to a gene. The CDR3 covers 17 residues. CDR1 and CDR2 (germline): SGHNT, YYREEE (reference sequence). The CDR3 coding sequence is TGTGCCAGCAGCTTGGAAAGTTTGGGCGGGAGATGGAATGAGCAGTTCTTC. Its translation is CASSLESLGGRWNEQFF.

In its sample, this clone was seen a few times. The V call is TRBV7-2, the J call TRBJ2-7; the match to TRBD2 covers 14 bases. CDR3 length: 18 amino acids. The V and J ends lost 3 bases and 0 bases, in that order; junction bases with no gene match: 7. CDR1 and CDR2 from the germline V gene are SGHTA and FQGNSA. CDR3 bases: TGTGCCAGCAGCTTGGTCGGCGGACTAGCGGGAGGCTCCTACGAGCAGTACTTC. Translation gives CASSLVGGLAGGSYEQYF.

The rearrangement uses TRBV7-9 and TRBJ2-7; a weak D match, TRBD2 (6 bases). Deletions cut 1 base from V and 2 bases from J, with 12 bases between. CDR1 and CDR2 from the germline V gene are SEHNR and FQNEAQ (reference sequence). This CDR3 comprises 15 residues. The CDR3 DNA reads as TGTGCCAGCAGCTTAGTGGGACTTGCGACCTACGAGCAGTACTTC. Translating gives CASSLVGLATYEQYF.

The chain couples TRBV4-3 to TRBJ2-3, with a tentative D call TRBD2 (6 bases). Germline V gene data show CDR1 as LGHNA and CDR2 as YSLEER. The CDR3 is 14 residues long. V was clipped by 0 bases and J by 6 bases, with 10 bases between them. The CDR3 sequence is CASSQDGTPDTQYF. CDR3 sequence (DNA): TGCGCCAGCAGCCAAGATGGGACTCCGGATACGCAGTATTTT.

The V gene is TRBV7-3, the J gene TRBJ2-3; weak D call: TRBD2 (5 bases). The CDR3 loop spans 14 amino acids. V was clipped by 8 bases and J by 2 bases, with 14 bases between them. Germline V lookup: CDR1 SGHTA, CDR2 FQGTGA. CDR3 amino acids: CASQAGGLTDTQYF. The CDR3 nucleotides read TGTGCCAGCCAGGCGGGCGGGCTCACAGATACGCAGTATTTT.

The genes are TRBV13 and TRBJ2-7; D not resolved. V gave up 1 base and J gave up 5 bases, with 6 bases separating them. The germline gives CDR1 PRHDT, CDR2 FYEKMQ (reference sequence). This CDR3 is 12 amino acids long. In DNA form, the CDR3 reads TGTGCCAGCAGCTTAGAACTTAACGAGCAGTACTTC. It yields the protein CASSLELNEQYF.

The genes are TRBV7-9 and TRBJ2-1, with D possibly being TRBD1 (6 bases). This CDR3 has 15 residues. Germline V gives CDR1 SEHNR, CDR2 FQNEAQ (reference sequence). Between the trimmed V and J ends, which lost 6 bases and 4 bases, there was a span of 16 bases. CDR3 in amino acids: CASSPFGQPYNEQFF. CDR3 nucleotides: TGTGCCAGCAGTCCATTCGGACAGCCTTACAATGAGCAGTTCTTC.

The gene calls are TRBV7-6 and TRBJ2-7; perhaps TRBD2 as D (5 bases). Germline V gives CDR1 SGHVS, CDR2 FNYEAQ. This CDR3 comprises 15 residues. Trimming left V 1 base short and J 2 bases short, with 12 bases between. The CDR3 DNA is TGTGCCAGCAGCTTAGAGGTTTTGGGAGCCTACGAGCAGTACTTC. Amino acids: CASSLEVLGAYEQYF. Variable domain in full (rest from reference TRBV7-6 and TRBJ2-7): GAGVSQSPRYKVTKRGQDVALRCDPISGHVSLYWYRQALGQGPEFLTYFNYEAQQDKSGLPNDRFSAERPEGSISTLTIQRTEQRDSAMYRCASSLEVLGAYEQYFGPGTRLTVT.

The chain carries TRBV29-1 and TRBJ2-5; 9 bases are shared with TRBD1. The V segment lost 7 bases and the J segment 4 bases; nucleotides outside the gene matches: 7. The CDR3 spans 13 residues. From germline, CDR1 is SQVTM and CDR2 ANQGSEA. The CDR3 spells CSAGTGNGETQYF. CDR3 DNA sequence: TGCAGCGCTGGGACAGGGAACGGAGAGACCCAGTACTTC.

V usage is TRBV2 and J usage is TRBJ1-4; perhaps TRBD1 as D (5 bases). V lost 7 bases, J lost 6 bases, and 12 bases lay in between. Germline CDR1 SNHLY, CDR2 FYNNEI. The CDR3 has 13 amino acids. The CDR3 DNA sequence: TGTGCCAGCAAGGGCAGGGTATATGAAAAACTGTTTTTT. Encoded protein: CASKGRVYEKLFF. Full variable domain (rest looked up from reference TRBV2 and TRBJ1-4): EPEVTQTPSHQVTQMGQEVILRCVPISNHLYFYWYRQILGQKVEFLVSFYNNEISEKSEIFDDQFSVERPDGSNFTLKIRSTKLEDSAMYFCASKGRVYEKLFFGSGTQLSVL.